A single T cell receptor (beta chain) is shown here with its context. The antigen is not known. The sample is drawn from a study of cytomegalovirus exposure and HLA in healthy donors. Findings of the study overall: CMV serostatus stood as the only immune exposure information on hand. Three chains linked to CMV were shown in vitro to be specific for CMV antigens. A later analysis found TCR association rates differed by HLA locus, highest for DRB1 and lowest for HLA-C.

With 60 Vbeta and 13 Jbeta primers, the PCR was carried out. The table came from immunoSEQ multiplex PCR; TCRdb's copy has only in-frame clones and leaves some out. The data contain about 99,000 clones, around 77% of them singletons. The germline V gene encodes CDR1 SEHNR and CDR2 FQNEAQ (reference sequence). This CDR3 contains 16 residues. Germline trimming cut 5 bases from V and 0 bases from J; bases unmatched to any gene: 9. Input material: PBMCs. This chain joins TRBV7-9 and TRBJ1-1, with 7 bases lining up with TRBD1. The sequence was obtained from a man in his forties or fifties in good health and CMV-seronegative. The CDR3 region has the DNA TGTGCCAGCAGCCGACAGGGTGATTGGATGAACACTGAAGCTTTCTTT. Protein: CASSRQGDWMNTEAFF. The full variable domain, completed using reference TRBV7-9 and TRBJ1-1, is DTGVSQNPRHKITKRGQNVTFRCDPISEHNRLYWYRQTLGQGPEFLTYFQNEAQLEKSRLLSDRFSAERPKGSFSTLEIQRTEQGDSAMYLCASSRQGDWMNTEAFFGQGTRLTVV.